This T cell receptor beta chain appears in the sequencing data of a study of spatial heterogeneity in lung cancer. Whole-study context: Fewer alpha-chain than beta-chain sequences were consistently detected. Study-wide results and limits: Within tumors, counts of expanded alpha and beta TCRs tracked tumor mutation counts.

This sample's time point: sample taken at primary tumor resection. Donors were 55 to 75 untreated early-stage non-small cell lung cancer patients. The V and J ends lost 5 bases and 6 bases, in that order; junction bases with no gene match: 4. The CDR3 consists of 14 residues. Germline CDR1 reads KGHDR; CDR2 reads SFDVKD. This clonotype occurred many times. Its antigen is still unknown. MiXCR, run by TCRdb on the 5' RACE reads, gives a single entry per CDR3 protein. In the table there are almost 9,500 distinct CDR3 sequences, around 6.3% of which are singletons. This rearrangement joins TRBV24-1 to TRBJ2-2; TRBD1 matches at 8 bases. This TCR was recovered from a male donor with early-stage non-small cell lung cancer. Here the sequenced sample was lung tumor tissue, taken at surgery. CDR3 sequence reads: CATSGAGGPGELFF. CDR3 coding DNA: TGTGCCACCAGTGGTGCAGGGGGCCCCGGGGAGCTGTTTTTT.